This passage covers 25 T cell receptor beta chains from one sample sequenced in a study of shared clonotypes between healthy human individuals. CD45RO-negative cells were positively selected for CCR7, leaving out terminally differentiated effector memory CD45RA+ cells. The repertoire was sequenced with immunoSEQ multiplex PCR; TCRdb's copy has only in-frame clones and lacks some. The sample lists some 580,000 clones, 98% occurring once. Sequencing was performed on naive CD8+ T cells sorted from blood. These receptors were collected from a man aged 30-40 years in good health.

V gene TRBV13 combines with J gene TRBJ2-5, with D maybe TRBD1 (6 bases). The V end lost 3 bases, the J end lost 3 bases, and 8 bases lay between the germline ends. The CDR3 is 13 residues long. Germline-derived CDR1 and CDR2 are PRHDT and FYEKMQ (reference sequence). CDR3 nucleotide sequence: TGTGCCAGCAGCTTGAGACAGGAAGAGACCCAGTACTTC. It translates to CASSLRQEETQYF.

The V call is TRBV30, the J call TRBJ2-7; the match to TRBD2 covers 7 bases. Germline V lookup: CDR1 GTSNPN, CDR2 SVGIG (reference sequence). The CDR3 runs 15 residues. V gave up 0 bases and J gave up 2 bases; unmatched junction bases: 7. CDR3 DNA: TGTGCCTGGAGTGTAGGGCTAGCGGAAACCTACGAGCAGTACTTC. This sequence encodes CAWSVGLAETYEQYF.

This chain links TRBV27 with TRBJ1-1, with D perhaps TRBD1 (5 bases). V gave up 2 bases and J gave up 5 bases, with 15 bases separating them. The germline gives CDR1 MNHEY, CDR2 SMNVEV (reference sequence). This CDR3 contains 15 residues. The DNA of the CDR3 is TGTGCCAGCAGTTTAGTTAGGCCTGGGGCTACTGAAGCTTTCTTT. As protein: CASSLVRPGATEAFF.

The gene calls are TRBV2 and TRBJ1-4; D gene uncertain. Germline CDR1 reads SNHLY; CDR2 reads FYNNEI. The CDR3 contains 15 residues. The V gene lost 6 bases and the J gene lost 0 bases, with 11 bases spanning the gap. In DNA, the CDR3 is TGTGCCAGCAGGGCGACCGTGACAACTAATGAAAAACTGTTTTTT. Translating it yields CASRATVTTNEKLFF.

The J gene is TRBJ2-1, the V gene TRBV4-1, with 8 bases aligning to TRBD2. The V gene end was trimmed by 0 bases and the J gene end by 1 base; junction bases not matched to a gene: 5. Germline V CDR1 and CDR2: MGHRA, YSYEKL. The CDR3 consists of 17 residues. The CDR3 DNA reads TGCGCCAGCAGCCAAGATCTGAGCGGGAGTTCCTACAATGAGCAGTTCTTC. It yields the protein CASSQDLSGSSYNEQFF.

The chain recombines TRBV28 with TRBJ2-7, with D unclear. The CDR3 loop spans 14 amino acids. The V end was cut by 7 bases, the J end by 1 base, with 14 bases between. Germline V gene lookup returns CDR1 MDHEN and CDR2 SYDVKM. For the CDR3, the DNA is TGTGCCAGCAAACCCCCTAGGCAGTCCTACGAGCAGTACTTC. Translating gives CASKPPRQSYEQYF.

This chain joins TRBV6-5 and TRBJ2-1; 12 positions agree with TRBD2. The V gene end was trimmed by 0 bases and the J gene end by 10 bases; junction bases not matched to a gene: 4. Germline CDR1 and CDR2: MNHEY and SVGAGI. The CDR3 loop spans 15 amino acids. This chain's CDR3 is CASSYSTSGSLEQFF. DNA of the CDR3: TGTGCCAGCAGTTACTCGACTAGCGGGAGCTTAGAGCAGTTCTTC.

The CDR3 loop reads CASSISGGELFF. CDR3 bases: TGTGCCAGCAGCATTAGCGGCGGGGAGCTGTTTTTT. The chain joins TRBV9 to TRBJ2-2; the D gene is possibly TRBD2 (6 bases). Deletions cut 4 bases from V and 7 bases from J, with 8 bases between. There are 12 residues in the CDR3. Germline V gives CDR1 SGDLS, CDR2 YYNGEE.

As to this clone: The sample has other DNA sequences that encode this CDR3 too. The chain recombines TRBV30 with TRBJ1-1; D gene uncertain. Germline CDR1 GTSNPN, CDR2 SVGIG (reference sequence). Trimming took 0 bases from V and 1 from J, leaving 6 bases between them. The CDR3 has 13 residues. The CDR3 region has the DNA TGTGCCTGGAGTGTACTCGGGAACACTGAAGCTTTCTTT. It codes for CAWSVLGNTEAFF.

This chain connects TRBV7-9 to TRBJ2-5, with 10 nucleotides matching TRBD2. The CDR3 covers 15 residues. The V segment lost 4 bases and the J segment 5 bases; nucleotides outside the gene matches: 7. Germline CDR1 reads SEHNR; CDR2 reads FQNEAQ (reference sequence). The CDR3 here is CASSWLAGVGETQYF. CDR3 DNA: TGTGCCAGCAGCTGGCTAGCGGGAGTGGGGGAGACCCAGTACTTC.

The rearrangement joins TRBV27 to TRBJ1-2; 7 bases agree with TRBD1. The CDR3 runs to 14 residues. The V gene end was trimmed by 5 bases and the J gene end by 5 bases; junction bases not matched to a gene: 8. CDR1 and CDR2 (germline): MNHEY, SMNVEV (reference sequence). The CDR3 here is CASSPTGARYGYTF. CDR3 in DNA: TGTGCCAGCAGTCCCACAGGGGCGCGGTATGGCTACACCTTC.

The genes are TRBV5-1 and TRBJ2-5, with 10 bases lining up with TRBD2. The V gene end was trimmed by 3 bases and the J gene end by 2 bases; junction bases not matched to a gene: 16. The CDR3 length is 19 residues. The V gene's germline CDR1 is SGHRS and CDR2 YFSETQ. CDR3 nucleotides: TGCGCCAGCAGCTCCCAACATAGCGGGAGGTGGGGATCGCAAGAGACCCAGTACTTC. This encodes CASSSQHSGRWGSQETQYF.

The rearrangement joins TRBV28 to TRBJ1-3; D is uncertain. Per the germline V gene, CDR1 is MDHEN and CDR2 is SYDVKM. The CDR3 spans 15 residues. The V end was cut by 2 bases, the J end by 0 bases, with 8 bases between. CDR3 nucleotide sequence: TGTGCCAGCAGTTTAGCAGCCCTCTCTGGAAACACCATATATTTT. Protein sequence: CASSLAALSGNTIYF.

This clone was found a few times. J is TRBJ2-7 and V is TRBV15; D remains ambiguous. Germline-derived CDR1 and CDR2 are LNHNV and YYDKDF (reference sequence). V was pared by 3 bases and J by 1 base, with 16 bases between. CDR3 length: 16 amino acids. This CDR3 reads CATSSVSGYRSYEQYF. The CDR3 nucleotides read TGTGCCACCAGCAGTGTCTCGGGCTACAGATCCTACGAGCAGTACTTC.

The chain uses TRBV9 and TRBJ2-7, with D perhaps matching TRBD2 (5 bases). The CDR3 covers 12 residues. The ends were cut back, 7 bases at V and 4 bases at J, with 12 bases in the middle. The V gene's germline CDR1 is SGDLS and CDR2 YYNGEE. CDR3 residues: CASSRTGYEQYF. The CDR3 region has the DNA TGTGCCAGCTCCAGGACGGGGTACGAGCAGTACTTC.

In DNA, the CDR3 is TGTGCCAGCAGTTTCTCGGACAGGGGCTACGAGCAGTACTTC. It yields the protein CASSFSDRGYEQYF. This sequence joins TRBV27 and TRBJ2-7; TRBD1 aligns across 9 bases. Trimming removed 3 bases from V and 3 bases from J; junction bases left unmatched: 3. The CDR3 covers 14 residues. Germline-derived CDR1 and CDR2 are MNHEY and SMNVEV (reference sequence).

The CDR3 protein is CASSLNGRWNTGELFF. CDR3 sequence (DNA): TGTGCCAGCAGCTTAAACGGGAGATGGAACACCGGGGAGCTGTTTTTT. The chain joins TRBV11-2 to TRBJ2-2, with D perhaps matching TRBD2 (6 bases). The germline gives CDR1 SGHAT, CDR2 FQNNGV. Trimming cost V 2 bases and J 1 base, with 11 bases left between them. The CDR3 spans 16 residues. Variable domain in full (rest from reference TRBV11-2 and TRBJ2-2): EAGVAQSPRYKIIEKRQSVAFWCNPISGHATLYWYQQILGQGPKLLIQFQNNGVVDDSQLPKDRFSAERLKGVDSTLKIQPAKLEDSAVYLCASSLNGRWNTGELFFGEGSRLTVL.

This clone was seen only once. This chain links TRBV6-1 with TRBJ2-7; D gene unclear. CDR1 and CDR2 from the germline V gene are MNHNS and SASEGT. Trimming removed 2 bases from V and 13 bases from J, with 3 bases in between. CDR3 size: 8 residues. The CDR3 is CASSESYF. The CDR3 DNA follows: TGTGCCAGCAGTGAAAGTTACTTC.

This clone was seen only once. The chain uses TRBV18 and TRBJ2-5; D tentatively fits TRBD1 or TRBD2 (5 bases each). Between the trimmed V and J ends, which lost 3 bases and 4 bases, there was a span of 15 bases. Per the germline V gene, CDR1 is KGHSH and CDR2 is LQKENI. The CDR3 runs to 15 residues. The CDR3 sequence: CASSPVGGLGETQYF. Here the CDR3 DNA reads TGTGCCAGCTCACCGGTTGGGGGATTGGGAGAGACCCAGTACTTC.

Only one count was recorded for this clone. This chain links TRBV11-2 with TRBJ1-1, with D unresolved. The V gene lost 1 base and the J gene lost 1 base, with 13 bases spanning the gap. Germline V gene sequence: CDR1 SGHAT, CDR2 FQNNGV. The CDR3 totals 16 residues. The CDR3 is CASSLVTDSGNTEAFF. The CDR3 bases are TGTGCCAGCAGCTTAGTTACAGACTCGGGGAACACTGAAGCTTTCTTT.

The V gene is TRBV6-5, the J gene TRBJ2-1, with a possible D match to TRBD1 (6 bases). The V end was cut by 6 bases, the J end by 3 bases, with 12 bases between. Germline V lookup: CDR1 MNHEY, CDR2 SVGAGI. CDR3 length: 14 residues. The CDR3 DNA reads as TGTGCCAGCAGCTTGACAGGTTACTACAATGAGCAGTTCTTC. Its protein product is CASSLTGYYNEQFF.

CDR3 coding DNA: TGTGCCAGCAGTGAAAGGGGCCGAAATCAGCCCCAGCATTTT. This translates into CASSERGRNQPQHF. This chain connects TRBV25-1 to TRBJ1-5; tentatively, D is TRBD1 (5 bases). CDR1 and CDR2 from the germline V gene are MGHDK and SYGVNS. V lost 2 bases to trimming and J lost 4 bases, with 9 bases between them. The CDR3 is made up of 14 amino acids. The complete variable domain, with remaining parts taken from reference TRBV25-1 and TRBJ1-5, reads EADIYQTPRYLVIGTGKKITLECSQTMGHDKMYWYQQDPGMELHLIHYSYGVNSTEKGDLSSESTVSRIRTEHFPLTLESARPSHTSQYLCASSERGRNQPQHFGDGTRLSIL.

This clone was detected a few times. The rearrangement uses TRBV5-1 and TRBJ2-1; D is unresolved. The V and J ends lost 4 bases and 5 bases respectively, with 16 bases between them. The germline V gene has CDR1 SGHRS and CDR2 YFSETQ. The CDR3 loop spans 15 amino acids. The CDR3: CASSPDRQNHNEQFF. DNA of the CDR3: TGCGCCAGCAGCCCGGACCGCCAAAACCACAATGAGCAGTTCTTC.

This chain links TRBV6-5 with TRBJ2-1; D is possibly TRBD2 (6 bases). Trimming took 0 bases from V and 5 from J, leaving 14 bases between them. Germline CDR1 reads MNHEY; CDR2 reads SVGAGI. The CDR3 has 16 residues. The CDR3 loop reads CASSYSSTGANNEQFF. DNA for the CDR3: TGTGCCAGCAGTTACTCTTCGACGGGAGCAAACAATGAGCAGTTCTTC.

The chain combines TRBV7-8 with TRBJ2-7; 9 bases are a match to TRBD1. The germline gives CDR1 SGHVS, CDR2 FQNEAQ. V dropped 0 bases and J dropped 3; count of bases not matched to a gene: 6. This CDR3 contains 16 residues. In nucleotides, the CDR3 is TGTGCCAGCAGCTTAGCGCCGGGACAGGGCTTCTACGAGCAGTACTTC. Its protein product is CASSLAPGQGFYEQYF.